The T cell receptor (beta chain) under discussion was sequenced for a study of a mutant IDH1 vaccine in newly diagnosed glioma. To note about this clone: As yet, its antigen is unknown.

Produced via immunoSEQ multiplex PCR; TCRdb's table is partial and in-frame only. Of tens of thousands of clones listed, roughly 80% are singletons. Time point described: week 47, end of study. Every single dose of the vaccine, 300 ug of mutant IDH1 20-mer peptide, came with topical imiquimod. Patients had eight vaccinations, in weeks 1, 3, 5, 7, 11, 15, 19 and 23. Source: PBMCs, taken from a glioma patient whose treatment included an IDH1 peptide vaccine. The sequence was obtained from a man aged 25 to 45 with glioma.

CDR3 residues: CASSLYSGGYNEQFF. In DNA, the CDR3 is TGTGCCAGCAGCTTATATAGCGGGGGGTACAATGAGCAGTTCTTC. This chain links TRBV7-2 with TRBJ2-1, with 10 bases fitting TRBD2. The CDR3 totals 15 residues. Germline-derived CDR1 and CDR2 are SGHTA and FQGNSA. The V gene end was trimmed by 2 bases and the J gene end by 4 bases; junction bases not matched to a gene: 2.